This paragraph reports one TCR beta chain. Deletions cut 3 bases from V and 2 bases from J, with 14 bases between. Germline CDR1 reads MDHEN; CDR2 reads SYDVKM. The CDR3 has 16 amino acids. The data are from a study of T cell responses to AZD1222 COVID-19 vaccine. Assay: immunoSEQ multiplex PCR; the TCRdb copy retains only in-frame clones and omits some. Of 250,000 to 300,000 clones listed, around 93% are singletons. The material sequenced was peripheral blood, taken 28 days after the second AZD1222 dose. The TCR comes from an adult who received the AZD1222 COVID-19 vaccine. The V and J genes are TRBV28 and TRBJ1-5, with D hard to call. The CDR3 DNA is TGTGCCAGCAGTTTGGGTCGGGGTTTTGGCAATCAGCCCCAGCATTTT. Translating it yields CASSLGRGFGNQPQHF.